This T cell receptor beta chain was identified during a study of blood T cells in healthy people across ages. Points from the study as a whole: Per million T cells, the diversity of TCR beta decreased roughly linearly as age advanced.

This clonotype was seen more than once but under ten times. Its antigen is still unknown. This CDR3 is 13 amino acids long. Germline loops: CDR1 KGHDR, CDR2 SFDVKD. V was pared by 5 bases and J by 5 bases, with 12 bases between. The use of a sample-barcoded 5' primer and a J-beta primer mix characterized a second PCR of about 7 to 12 cycles. MiXCR was run by TCRdb on the 5' RACE reads, yielding one entry per CDR3 protein. Of some 940,000 distinct CDR3 sequences in the sample, almost 30% were seen once. The same sample was also studied in work on T cells of mothers and their children. From that report: Related mother-child pairs shared marginally more repertoire than unrelated pairs, though not significantly.

The chain links TRBV24-1 to TRBJ2-7; no definite D call. This TCR came from a woman between 40 and 55 years old in good health. The specimen was blood. The CDR3, as DNA: TGTGCCACCAGTGGGTCCTTTGGAAACGAGCAGTACTTC. Translation: CATSGSFGNEQYF.